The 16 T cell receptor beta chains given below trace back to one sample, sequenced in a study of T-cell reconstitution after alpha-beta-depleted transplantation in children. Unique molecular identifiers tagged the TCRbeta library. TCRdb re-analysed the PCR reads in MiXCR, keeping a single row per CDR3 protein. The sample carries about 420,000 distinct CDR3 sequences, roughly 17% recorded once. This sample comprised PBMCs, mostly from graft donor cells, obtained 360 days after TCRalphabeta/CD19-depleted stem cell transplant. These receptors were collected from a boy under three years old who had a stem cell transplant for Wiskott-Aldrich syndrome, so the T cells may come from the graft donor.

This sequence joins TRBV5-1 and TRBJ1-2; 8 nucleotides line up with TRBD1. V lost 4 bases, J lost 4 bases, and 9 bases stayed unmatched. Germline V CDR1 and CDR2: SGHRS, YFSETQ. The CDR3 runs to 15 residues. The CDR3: CASSPLDRGAYGYTF. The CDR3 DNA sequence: TGCGCCAGCAGCCCCTTAGACAGGGGCGCCTATGGCTACACCTTC. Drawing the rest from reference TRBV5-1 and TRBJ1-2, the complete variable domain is KAGVTQTPRYLIKTRGQQVTLSCSPISGHRSVSWYQQTPGQGLQFLFEYFSETQRNKGNFPGRFSGRQFSNSRSEMNVSTLELGDSALYLCASSPLDRGAYGYTFGSGTRLTVV.

The CDR3 DNA follows: TGTGCCATCAGCTACAATGTTTTCCGGGGGGGCCCGTATACGCAGTATTTT. It specifies CAISYNVFRGGPYTQYF. V is TRBV10-3 and J is TRBJ2-3, with 8 bases fitting TRBD2. V gave up 6 bases and J gave up 7 bases; unmatched junction bases: 18. CDR3 length equals 17 residues. Germline V gene sequence: CDR1 ENHRY, CDR2 SYGVKD.

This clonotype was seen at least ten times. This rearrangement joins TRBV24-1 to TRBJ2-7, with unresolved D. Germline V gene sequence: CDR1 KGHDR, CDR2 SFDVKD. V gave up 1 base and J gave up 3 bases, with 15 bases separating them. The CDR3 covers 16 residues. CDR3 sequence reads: CATSDFPSMESYEQYF. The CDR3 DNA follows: TGTGCCACCAGTGATTTCCCTAGTATGGAGAGCTACGAGCAGTACTTC.

CDR3 nucleotides: TGCAGTGCTAGAAGGACAGGGGAGGGCACTGAAGCTTTCTTT. Translating it yields CSARRTGEGTEAFF. The gene calls are TRBV20-1 and TRBJ1-1; 9 bases line up with TRBD1. This CDR3 is 14 amino acids long. Germline assignment: CDR1 DFQATT and CDR2 SNEGSKA (reference sequence). Losses at the gene ends were 2 bases for V and 4 bases for J; bases not matched to a gene: 5.

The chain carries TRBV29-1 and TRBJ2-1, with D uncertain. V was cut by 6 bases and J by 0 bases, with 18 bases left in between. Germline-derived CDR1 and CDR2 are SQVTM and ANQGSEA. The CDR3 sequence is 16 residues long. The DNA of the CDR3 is TGCAGCGTCACACCCGATCACGGGCGCTCCTACAATGAGCAGTTCTTC. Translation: CSVTPDHGRSYNEQFF.

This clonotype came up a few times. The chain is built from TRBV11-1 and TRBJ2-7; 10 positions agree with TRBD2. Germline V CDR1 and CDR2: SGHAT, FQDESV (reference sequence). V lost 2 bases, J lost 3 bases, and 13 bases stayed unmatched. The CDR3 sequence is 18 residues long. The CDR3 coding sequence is TGTGCCAGCAGCTTAACCCGGAGTCTAGCGGGAGTCCGCTACGAGCAGTACTTC. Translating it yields CASSLTRSLAGVRYEQYF. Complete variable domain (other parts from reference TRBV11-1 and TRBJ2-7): EAEVAQSPRYKITEKSQAVAFWCDPISGHATLYWYRQILGQGPELLVQFQDESVVDDSQLPKDRFSAERLKGVDSTLKIQPAELGDSAMYLCASSLTRSLAGVRYEQYFGPGTRLTVT.

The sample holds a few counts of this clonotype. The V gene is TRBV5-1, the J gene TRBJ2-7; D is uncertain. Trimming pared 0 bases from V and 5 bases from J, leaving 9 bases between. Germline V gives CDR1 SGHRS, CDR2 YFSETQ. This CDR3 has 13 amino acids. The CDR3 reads CASSLVSTDEQYF. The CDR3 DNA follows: TGCGCCAGCAGCTTGGTATCTACCGACGAGCAGTACTTC.

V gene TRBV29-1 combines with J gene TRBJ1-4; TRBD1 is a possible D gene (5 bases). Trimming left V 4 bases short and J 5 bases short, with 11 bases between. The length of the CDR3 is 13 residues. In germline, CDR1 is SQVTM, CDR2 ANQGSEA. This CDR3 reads CSVAKHRNEKLFF. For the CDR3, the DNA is TGCAGCGTTGCTAAACACAGGAATGAAAAACTGTTTTTT.

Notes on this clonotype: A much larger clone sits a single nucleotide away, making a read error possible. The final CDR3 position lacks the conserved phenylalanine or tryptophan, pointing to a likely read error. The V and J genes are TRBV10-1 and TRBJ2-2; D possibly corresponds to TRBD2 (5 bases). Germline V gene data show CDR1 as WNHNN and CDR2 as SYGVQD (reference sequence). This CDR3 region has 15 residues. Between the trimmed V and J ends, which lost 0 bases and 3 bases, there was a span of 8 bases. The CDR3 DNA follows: TGCGCCAGCAGTGAGTCATCGGGATACACCGGGGAGCTGTTTTCT. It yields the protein CASSESSGYTGELFS.

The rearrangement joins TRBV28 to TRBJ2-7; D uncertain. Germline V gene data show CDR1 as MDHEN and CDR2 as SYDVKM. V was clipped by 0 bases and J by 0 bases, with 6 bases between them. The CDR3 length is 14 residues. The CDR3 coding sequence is TGTGCCAGCAGTTTATGGGGATTCTCCTACGAGCAGTACTTC. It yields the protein CASSLWGFSYEQYF.

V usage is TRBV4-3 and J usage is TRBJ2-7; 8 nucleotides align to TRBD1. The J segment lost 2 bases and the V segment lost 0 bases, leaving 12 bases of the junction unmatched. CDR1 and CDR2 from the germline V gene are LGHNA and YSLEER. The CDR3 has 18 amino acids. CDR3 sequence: CASSQDRPGQVYTYEQYF. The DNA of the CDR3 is TGCGCCAGCAGCCAAGATAGGCCGGGACAGGTGTACACCTACGAGCAGTACTTC.

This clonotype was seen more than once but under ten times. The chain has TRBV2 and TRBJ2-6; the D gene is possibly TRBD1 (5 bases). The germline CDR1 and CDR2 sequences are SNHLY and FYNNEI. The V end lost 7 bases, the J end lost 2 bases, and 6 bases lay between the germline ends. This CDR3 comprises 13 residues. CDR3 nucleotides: TGTGCCAGCACCAGGGCTGGGGCCAACGTCCTGACTTTC. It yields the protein CASTRAGANVLTF.

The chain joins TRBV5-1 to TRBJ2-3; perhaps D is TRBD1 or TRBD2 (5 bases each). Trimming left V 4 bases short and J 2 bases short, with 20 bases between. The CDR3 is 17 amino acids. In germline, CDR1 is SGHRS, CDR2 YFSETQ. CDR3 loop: CASSPGTSLGLTDTQYF. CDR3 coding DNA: TGCGCCAGCAGCCCTGGGACCTCGCTCGGTCTCACAGATACGCAGTATTTT.

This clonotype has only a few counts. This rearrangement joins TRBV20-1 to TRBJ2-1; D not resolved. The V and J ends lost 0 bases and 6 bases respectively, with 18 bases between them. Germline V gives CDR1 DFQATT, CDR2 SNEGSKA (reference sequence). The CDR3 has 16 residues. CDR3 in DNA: TGCAGTGCTAGAGATATCAGGCCGGGTTGGCGCAATGAGCAGTTCTTC. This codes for CSARDIRPGWRNEQFF.

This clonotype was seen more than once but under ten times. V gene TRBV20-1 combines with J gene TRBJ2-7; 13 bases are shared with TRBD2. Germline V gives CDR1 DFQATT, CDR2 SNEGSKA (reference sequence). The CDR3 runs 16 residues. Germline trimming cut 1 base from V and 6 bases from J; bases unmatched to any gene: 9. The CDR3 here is CSARGTSGSAWGEQYF. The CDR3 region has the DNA TGCAGTGCTAGAGGGACTAGCGGGAGCGCGTGGGGCGAGCAGTACTTC.

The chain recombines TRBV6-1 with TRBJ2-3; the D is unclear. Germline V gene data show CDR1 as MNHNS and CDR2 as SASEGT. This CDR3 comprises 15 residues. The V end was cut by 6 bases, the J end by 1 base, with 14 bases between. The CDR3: CASRSGWPGTDTQYF. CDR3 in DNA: TGTGCCAGCAGGTCCGGGTGGCCGGGCACAGATACGCAGTATTTT.